The 24 T cell receptor beta chains in this list originate from one sample, sequenced in a study of shared clonotypes between healthy human individuals. Generated by immunoSEQ multiplex PCR, the TCRdb table keeps only in-frame clones and is missing some. The sample contains some 1,400,000 clones, around 97% of which appear only once. The sequenced sample was naive CD4+ T cells sorted from blood. Subset denoted: CD45RA+ positively selected. The receptors originated from a man aged 25 to 40 in good health.

This clone was seen only once. This chain links TRBV5-6 with TRBJ2-3, with 12 bases aligning to TRBD2. CDR3 size: 16 residues. CDR1 SGHDT and CDR2 YYEEEE come from the germline V gene. J was trimmed by 2 bases and V by 6 bases; bases with no gene match: 7. This CDR3 reads CASTLLAGGFTDTQYF. The CDR3 bases are TGTGCCAGCACCCTTCTAGCGGGAGGGTTCACAGATACGCAGTATTTT.

This chain joins TRBV5-1 and TRBJ2-3; D remains unclear. The germline V and J ends were trimmed by 2 bases and 1 base, with 11 bases remaining between them. The germline gives CDR1 SGHRS, CDR2 YFSETQ. The CDR3 is 15 residues long. The CDR3 protein is CASSFLGVGTDTQYF. CDR3 coding DNA: TGCGCCAGCAGCTTCCTAGGTGTCGGCACAGATACGCAGTATTTT.

This clone was seen just once. The genes are TRBV6-6 and TRBJ2-1; D is perhaps TRBD1 (5 bases). The V and J ends lost 7 bases and 8 bases respectively, with 15 bases between them. CDR3 length: 13 residues. Germline CDR1 MNHNY, CDR2 SVGAGI (reference sequence). The DNA of the CDR3 is TGTGCCAGCAATCTCTACCAGGGTTATGAGCAGTTCTTC. Translated: CASNLYQGYEQFF.

The chain combines TRBV30 with TRBJ2-3, with TRBD2 matching over 10 bases. Germline CDR1 is GTSNPN and CDR2 is SVGIG (reference sequence). The CDR3 covers 16 residues. Germline trimming cut 4 bases from V and 4 bases from J; bases unmatched to any gene: 11. The CDR3 is CAWNLGLAGDPDTQYF. For the CDR3, the DNA is TGTGCCTGGAATTTGGGCCTAGCGGGAGATCCAGATACGCAGTATTTT.

The chain recombines TRBV10-1 with TRBJ1-4, with a tentative D call TRBD1 (6 bases). Germline V CDR1 and CDR2: WNHNN, SYGVQD (reference sequence). The CDR3 contains 13 residues. Trimming stripped 10 bases from V and 0 bases from J, with 9 bases between. Written as DNA, the CDR3 is TGCGCCACCAGACAGGCAACTAATGAAAAACTGTTTTTT. Protein sequence: CATRQATNEKLFF.

A note on this clone: This specimen includes other DNA sequences encoding the same CDR3. The genes are TRBV18 and TRBJ2-5; tentatively, D is TRBD1 (5 bases). This CDR3 has 14 residues. Per germline, CDR1 KGHSH and CDR2 LQKENI. V lost 1 base, J lost 4 bases, and 10 bases lay in between. The DNA for the CDR3 is TGTGCCAGCTCACCACAGGGGCAGAGAGAGACCCAGTACTTC. It encodes CASSPQGQRETQYF. The whole variable domain, remainder taken from reference TRBV18 and TRBJ2-5, is NAGVMQNPRHLVRRRGQEARLRCSPMKGHSHVYWYRQLPEEGLKFMVYLQKENIIDESGMPKERFSAEFPKEGPSILRIQQVVRGDSAAYFCASSPQGQRETQYFGPGTRLLVL.

The J gene is TRBJ1-1, the V gene TRBV7-9; a possible D gene is TRBD1 (5 bases). Germline-derived CDR1 and CDR2 are SEHNR and FQNEAQ (reference sequence). The CDR3 runs to 15 residues. Trimming took off 5 bases at V and 4 bases at J, with 17 bases between the two ends. The CDR3 DNA reads TGTGCCAGCAGCCCGGCAGACAGTAGGAGCACTGAAGCTTTCTTT. Translation gives CASSPADSRSTEAFF. Looking up the rest from reference TRBV7-9 and TRBJ1-1 gives the full variable domain: DTGVSQNPRHKITKRGQNVTFRCDPISEHNRLYWYRQTLGQGPEFLTYFQNEAQLEKSRLLSDRFSAERPKGSFSTLEIQRTEQGDSAMYLCASSPADSRSTEAFFGQGTRLTVV.

The V gene is TRBV10-3, the J gene TRBJ2-1, with 11 bases lining up with TRBD2. Germline CDR1 is ENHRY and CDR2 is SYGVKD. This CDR3 is built from 12 residues. V was clipped by 8 bases and J by 8 bases; unmatched bases: 2. CDR3 in DNA: TGTGCCATCGCTAGCGGGAGGTATGAGCAGTTCTTC. As protein: CAIASGRYEQFF.

The J gene is TRBJ2-7, the V gene TRBV7-9; a weak D match, TRBD1 (6 bases). Germline-derived CDR1 and CDR2 are SEHNR and FQNEAQ (reference sequence). V lost 5 bases to trimming and J lost 0 bases, with 14 bases between them. The CDR3 is made up of 15 amino acids. CDR3 nucleotide sequence: TGTGCCAGCAGCACAGGACAGACCCCCTCCTACGAGCAGTACTTC. It translates to CASSTGQTPSYEQYF.

The J gene is TRBJ2-3, the V gene TRBV29-1; D is unresolved. The V end was cut by 4 bases, the J end by 4 bases, with 9 bases between. This CDR3 has 12 residues. Per the germline V gene, CDR1 is SQVTM and CDR2 is ANQGSEA. CDR3 DNA sequence: TGCAGCGTTGTCATCGACTCAGATACGCAGTATTTT. Residues: CSVVIDSDTQYF.

This sequence joins TRBV9 and TRBJ2-7; the match to TRBD1 covers 10 bases. Trimming removed 3 bases from V and 6 bases from J; junction bases left unmatched: 9. Germline V gene data show CDR1 as SGDLS and CDR2 as YYNGEE. This CDR3 has 15 residues. DNA for the CDR3: TGTGCCAGCAGCGAGACCCCCGGGACAGGGGTCGAGCAGTACTTC. Protein product: CASSETPGTGVEQYF.

This chain joins TRBV19 and TRBJ1-1; possible D gene TRBD1, 5 bases. Trimming removed 5 bases at V and 2 bases at J, with 21 bases between. The CDR3 sequence is 17 residues long. Germline V gene sequence: CDR1 LNHDA, CDR2 SQIVND (reference sequence). DNA of the CDR3: TGTGCCAGTAGTCCCCGGCAGGGAGACGGATATAACACTGAAGCTTTCTTT. Translation gives CASSPRQGDGYNTEAFF.

The rearrangement joins TRBV2 to TRBJ2-7; no clear D gene. V lost 4 bases to trimming and J lost 6 bases, with 16 bases between them. The germline V gene has CDR1 SNHLY and CDR2 FYNNEI. This CDR3 is built from 14 residues. This CDR3 is CASSGPSLFSEQYF. CDR3 DNA: TGTGCCAGCAGTGGACCGTCTCTCTTCTCCGAGCAGTACTTC.

J is TRBJ2-7 and V is TRBV28; 10 bases agree with TRBD1. The CDR3 consists of 15 residues. Per germline, CDR1 MDHEN and CDR2 SYDVKM. The V and J ends lost 11 bases and 7 bases, in that order; junction bases with no gene match: 17. DNA for the CDR3: TGTGCCGGGTCGGGACAGGGGCGACTGGACGGGGAGCAGTACTTC. This sequence encodes CAGSGQGRLDGEQYF.

The V and J genes are TRBV5-4 and TRBJ2-1; D unclear. Germline V gene sequence: CDR1 SGHNT, CDR2 YYREEE (reference sequence). The CDR3 totals 15 residues. With 0 bases removed from V and 0 bases from J, the gap between germline ends came to 7 bases. The CDR3 sequence: CASSLDSLSYNEQFF. DNA of the CDR3: TGTGCCAGCAGCTTGGACAGCCTCTCCTACAATGAGCAGTTCTTC. Filled out from reference TRBV5-4 and TRBJ2-1, the complete variable domain reads ETGVTQSPTHLIKTRGQQVTLRCSSQSGHNTVSWYQQALGQGPQFIFQYYREEENGRGNFPPRFSGLQFPNYSSELNVNALELDDSALYLCASSLDSLSYNEQFFGPGTRLTVL.

This rearrangement joins TRBV5-1 to TRBJ2-7, with 8 bases fitting TRBD1. The CDR3 sequence is 18 residues long. CDR1 and CDR2 (germline): SGHRS, YFSETQ. V was clipped by 1 base and J by 0 bases; unmatched bases: 12. The CDR3 spells CASSLNPLAGGNSYEQYF. In DNA form, the CDR3 reads TGCGCCAGCAGCTTGAACCCTCTGGCAGGGGGCAACTCCTACGAGCAGTACTTC. Using reference TRBV5-1 and TRBJ2-7 for the parts outside the CDR3, the full variable domain is KAGVTQTPRYLIKTRGQQVTLSCSPISGHRSVSWYQQTPGQGLQFLFEYFSETQRNKGNFPGRFSGRQFSNSRSEMNVSTLELGDSALYLCASSLNPLAGGNSYEQYFGPGTRLTVT.

The gene calls are TRBV6-1 and TRBJ2-7; D remains ambiguous. CDR3 length: 15 residues. V was shortened by 2 bases and J by 3 bases, with 14 bases between the two germline ends. Germline V gene sequence: CDR1 MNHNS, CDR2 SASEGT. The CDR3: CASSEYPPSVYEQYF. DNA of the CDR3: TGTGCCAGCAGTGAATACCCTCCGAGTGTCTACGAGCAGTACTTC.

This chain joins TRBV14 and TRBJ2-1; TRBD2 might be the D (5 bases). There are 14 residues in the CDR3. Between the trimmed V and J ends, which lost 2 bases and 7 bases, there was a span of 12 bases. Germline V gene data show CDR1 as SGHDN and CDR2 as FVKESK. CDR3 DNA sequence: TGTGCCAGCAGCCAATCCACAACGGGGAATGAGCAGTTCTTC. Protein sequence: CASSQSTTGNEQFF.

V is TRBV29-1 and J is TRBJ1-2; 8 nucleotides align to TRBD1. The germline V gene has CDR1 SQVTM and CDR2 ANQGSEA. The CDR3 runs 11 residues. Trimming cost V 7 bases and J 4 bases; bases outside gene matches: 2. This CDR3 reads CSAGQGYGYTF. Here the CDR3 DNA reads TGCAGCGCTGGACAGGGCTATGGCTACACCTTC.

A note on this clone: Other DNA sequences in this sample translate to the same CDR3. The V call is TRBV5-1, the J call TRBJ2-7; D remains ambiguous. The germline V gene encodes CDR1 SGHRS and CDR2 YFSETQ. This CDR3 is built from 13 residues. V shed 2 bases and J shed 0 bases, with 6 bases lying between them. DNA for the CDR3: TGCGCCAGCAGCTTTGTGGGCTCCTACGAGCAGTACTTC. Encoded protein: CASSFVGSYEQYF.

The chain links TRBV7-9 to TRBJ2-6; D remains unclear. The germline gives CDR1 SEHNR, CDR2 FQNEAQ (reference sequence). Trimming pared 2 bases from V and 9 bases from J, leaving 11 bases between. CDR3 size: 14 residues. The CDR3 DNA sequence: TGTGCCAGCAGCTTACCCACCTTAGTCAACGTCCTGACTTTC. Protein product: CASSLPTLVNVLTF.

The chain is built from TRBV29-1 and TRBJ2-5; TRBD1 is a possible D gene (6 bases). This CDR3 spans 14 amino acids. V was trimmed by 3 bases and J by 2 bases, leaving 13 bases between them. CDR1 is SQVTM, CDR2 ANQGSEA, per germline. For the CDR3, the DNA is TGCAGCGTTGATGGTTACAGGGCACAAGAGACCCAGTACTTC. Protein product: CSVDGYRAQETQYF.

This clone was observed a single time. J is TRBJ1-5 and V is TRBV5-1; D possibly corresponds to TRBD1 (6 bases). Trimming cost V 5 bases and J 3 bases, with 12 bases left between them. The CDR3 runs to 14 residues. The V gene's germline CDR1 is SGHRS and CDR2 YFSETQ. The chain's CDR3 is CASSRGGNNQPQHF. The CDR3 nucleotides are TGCGCCAGCAGTAGAGGGGGGAACAATCAGCCCCAGCATTTT.

The chain combines TRBV5-4 with TRBJ2-7; D gene uncertain. This CDR3 has 15 amino acids. V was pared by 0 bases and J by 5 bases, with 15 bases between. Germline lookup yields CDR1 SGHNT and CDR2 YYREEE (reference sequence). CDR3 nucleotide sequence: TGTGCCAGCAGCTTGGGTGCCGGGTTAACCGACGAGCAGTACTTC. Amino acid sequence: CASSLGAGLTDEQYF.